This entry describes one TCR beta chain. These data come from a study of blood T cell repertoires in COVID-19. Study information: Samples of COVID-19 (acute and convalescent) were obtained from the United States, Italy and Spain. T cells, B-cell-depleted T cells, or PBMCs provided the cDNA or gDNA that served as material.

Trimming took 5 bases from V and 3 from J; bases not matched to a gene: 5. This CDR3 region has 15 residues. Looked up from germline, CDR1 is SNHLY and CDR2 is FYNNEI. Per the original methods: Nucleated cell counts were estimated from reference gene primer amplification. Generated by immunoSEQ multiplex PCR, the TCRdb table keeps only in-frame clones and is missing some. V and J calls and clone size are as listed in that table; D and trimming were resolved from the DNA. In the table there are approximately 100,000 clones, about 89% of which are singletons. This chain links TRBV2 with TRBJ2-1; 9 bases match TRBD2. Sequencing input: peripheral blood. The source is a man between 45 and 60 years old with acute or convalescent COVID-19. CDR3 protein: CASSLGTSSYNEQFF. The CDR3 nucleotides are TGTGCCAGCAGTTTGGGGACTAGCAGCTACAATGAGCAGTTCTTC.